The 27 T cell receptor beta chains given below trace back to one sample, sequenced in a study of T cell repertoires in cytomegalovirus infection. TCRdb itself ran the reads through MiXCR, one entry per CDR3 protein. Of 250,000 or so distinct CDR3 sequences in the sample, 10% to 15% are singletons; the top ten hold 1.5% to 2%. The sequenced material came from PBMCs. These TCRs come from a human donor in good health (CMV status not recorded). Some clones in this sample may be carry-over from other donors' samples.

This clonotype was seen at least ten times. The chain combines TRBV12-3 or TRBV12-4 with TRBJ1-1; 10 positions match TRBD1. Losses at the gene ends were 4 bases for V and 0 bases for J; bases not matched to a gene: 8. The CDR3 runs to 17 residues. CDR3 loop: CASSSRDRGRVNTEAFF. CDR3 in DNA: TGTGCCAGCAGTTCAAGGGACAGGGGTAGGGTGAACACTGAAGCTTTCTTT.

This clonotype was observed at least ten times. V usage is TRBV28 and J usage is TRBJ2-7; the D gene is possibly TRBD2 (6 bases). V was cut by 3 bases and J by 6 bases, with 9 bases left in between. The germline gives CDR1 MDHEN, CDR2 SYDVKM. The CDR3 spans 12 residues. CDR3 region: CASSFWRGEQYF. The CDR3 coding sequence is TGTGCCAGCAGTTTCTGGCGGGGCGAGCAGTACTTC.

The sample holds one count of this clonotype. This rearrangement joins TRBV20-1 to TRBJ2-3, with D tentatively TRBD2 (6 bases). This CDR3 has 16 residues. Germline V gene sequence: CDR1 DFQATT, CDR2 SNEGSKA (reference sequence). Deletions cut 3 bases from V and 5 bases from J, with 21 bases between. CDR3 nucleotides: TGCAGTGCTAGCTCGAGCCAGCGGGCGTACCAAGATACGCAGTATTTT. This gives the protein CSASSSQRAYQDTQYF.

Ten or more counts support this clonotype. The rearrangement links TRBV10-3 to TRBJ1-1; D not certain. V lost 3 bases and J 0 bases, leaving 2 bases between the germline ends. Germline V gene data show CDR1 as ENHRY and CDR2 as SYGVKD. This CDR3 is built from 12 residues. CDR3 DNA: TGTGCCATCAGTGAAGTGAACACTGAAGCTTTCTTT. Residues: CAISEVNTEAFF.

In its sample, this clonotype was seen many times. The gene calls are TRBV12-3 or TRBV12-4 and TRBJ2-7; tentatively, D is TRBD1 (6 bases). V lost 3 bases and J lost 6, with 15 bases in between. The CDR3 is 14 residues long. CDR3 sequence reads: CASSFNPGTTEQYF. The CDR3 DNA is TGTGCCAGCAGTTTTAACCCAGGGACAACCGAGCAGTACTTC.

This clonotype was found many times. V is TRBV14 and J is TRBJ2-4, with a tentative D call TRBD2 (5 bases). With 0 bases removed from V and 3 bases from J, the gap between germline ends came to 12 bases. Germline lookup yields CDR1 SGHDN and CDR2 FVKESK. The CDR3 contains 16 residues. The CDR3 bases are TGTGCCAGCAGCCAAGAGCCGGGGTTCGGCAAAAACATTCAGTACTTC. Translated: CASSQEPGFGKNIQYF.

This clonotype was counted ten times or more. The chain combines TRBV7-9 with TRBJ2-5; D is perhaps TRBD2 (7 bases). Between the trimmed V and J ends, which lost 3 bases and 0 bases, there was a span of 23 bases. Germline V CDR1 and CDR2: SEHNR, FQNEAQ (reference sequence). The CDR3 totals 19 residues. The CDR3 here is CASSFRRGATRLNQETQYF. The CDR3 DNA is TGTGCCAGCAGCTTTCGACGGGGGGCTACCCGGCTCAACCAAGAGACCCAGTACTTC. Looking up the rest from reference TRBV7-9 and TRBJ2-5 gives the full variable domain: DTGVSQNPRHKITKRGQNVTFRCDPISEHNRLYWYRQTLGQGPEFLTYFQNEAQLEKSRLLSDRFSAERPKGSFSTLEIQRTEQGDSAMYLCASSFRRGATRLNQETQYFGPGTRLLVL.

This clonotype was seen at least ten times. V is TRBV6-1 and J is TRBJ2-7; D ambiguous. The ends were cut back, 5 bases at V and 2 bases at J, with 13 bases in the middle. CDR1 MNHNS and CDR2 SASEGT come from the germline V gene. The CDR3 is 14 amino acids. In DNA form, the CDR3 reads TGTGCCAGCAGTCGAACGGGTTCAACCTACGAGCAGTACTTC. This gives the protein CASSRTGSTYEQYF.

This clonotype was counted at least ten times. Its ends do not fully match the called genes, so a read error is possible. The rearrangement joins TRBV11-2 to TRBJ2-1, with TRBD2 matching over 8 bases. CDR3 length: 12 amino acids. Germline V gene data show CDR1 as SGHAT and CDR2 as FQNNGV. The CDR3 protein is CASSLAGTSMLF. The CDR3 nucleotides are TGTGCCAGCAGCTTAGCCGGGACTAGTATGCTCTTC.

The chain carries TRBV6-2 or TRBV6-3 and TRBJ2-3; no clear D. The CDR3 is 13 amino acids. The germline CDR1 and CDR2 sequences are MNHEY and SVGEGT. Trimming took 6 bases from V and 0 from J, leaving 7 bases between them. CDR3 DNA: TGTGCCAGCAGGCTCTCAAGCACAGATACGCAGTATTTT. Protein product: CASRLSSTDTQYF.

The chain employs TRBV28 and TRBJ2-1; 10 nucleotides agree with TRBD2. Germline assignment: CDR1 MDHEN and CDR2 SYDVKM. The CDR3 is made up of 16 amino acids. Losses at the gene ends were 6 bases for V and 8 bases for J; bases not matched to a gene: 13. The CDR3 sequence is CASSPDYSGRADEQFF. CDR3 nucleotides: TGTGCCAGCAGCCCAGACTACAGCGGGAGGGCCGATGAGCAGTTCTTC. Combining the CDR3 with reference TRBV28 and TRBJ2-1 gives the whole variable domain DVKVTQSSRYLVKRTGEKVFLECVQDMDHENMFWYRQDPGLGLRLIYFSYDVKMKEKGDIPEGYSVSREKKERFSLILESASTNQTSMYLCASSPDYSGRADEQFFGPGTRLTVL.

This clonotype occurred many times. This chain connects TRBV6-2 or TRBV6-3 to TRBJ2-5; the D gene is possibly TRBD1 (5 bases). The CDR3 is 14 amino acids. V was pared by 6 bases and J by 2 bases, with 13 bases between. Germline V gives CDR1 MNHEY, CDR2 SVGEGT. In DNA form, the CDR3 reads TGTGCCAGCAGACTAAGACAGCTTCAAGAGACCCAGTACTTC. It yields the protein CASRLRQLQETQYF.

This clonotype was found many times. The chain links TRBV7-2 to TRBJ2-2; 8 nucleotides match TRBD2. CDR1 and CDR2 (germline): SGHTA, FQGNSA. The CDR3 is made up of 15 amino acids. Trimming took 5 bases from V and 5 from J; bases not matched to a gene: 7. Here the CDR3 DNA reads TGTGCCAGCAGCCCGGTAGTAGCGGGGACCGGGGAGCTGTTTTTT. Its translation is CASSPVVAGTGELFF. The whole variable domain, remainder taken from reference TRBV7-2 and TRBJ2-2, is GAGVSQSPSNKVTEKGKDVELRCDPISGHTALYWYRQSLGQGLEFLIYFQGNSAPDKSGLPSDRFSAERTGGSVSTLTIQRTQQEDSAVYLCASSPVVAGTGELFFGEGSRLTVL.

The CDR3 nucleotides are TGTGCCAGTAGCCCCCTCTCGGTAAGCTCTGGGGCCAACGTCCTGACTTTC. Translated, it gives CASSPLSVSSGANVLTF. The chain is built from TRBV19 and TRBJ2-6, with D unclear. V was cut by 6 bases and J by 0 bases, with 15 bases left in between. This CDR3 contains 17 residues. Germline V CDR1 and CDR2: LNHDA, SQIVND (reference sequence).

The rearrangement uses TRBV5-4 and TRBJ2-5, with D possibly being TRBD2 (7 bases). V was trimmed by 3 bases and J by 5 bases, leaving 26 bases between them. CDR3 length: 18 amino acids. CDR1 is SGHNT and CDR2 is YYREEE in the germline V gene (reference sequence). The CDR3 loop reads CASSSLIGGGQARETQYF. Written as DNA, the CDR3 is TGTGCCAGCAGCTCGCTCATCGGCGGGGGCCAGGCAAGGGAGACCCAGTACTTC.

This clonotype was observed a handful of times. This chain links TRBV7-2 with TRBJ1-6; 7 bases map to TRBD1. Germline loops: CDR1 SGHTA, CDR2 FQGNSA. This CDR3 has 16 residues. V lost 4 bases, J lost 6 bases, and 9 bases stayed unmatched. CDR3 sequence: CASSSPRQGINSPLHF. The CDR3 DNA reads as TGTGCCAGCAGCTCCCCGAGACAGGGAATTAATTCACCCCTCCACTTT. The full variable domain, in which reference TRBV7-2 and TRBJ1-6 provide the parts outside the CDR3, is GAGVSQSPSNKVTEKGKDVELRCDPISGHTALYWYRQSLGQGLEFLIYFQGNSAPDKSGLPSDRFSAERTGGSVSTLTIQRTQQEDSAVYLCASSSPRQGINSPLHFGNGTRLTVT.

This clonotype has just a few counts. The CDR3 DNA reads as TGTGCCAGCAGTCCAACCGGGACTAGCGGTTCCTACGAGCAGTACTTC. This translates into CASSPTGTSGSYEQYF. This sequence joins TRBV28 and TRBJ2-7; TRBD2 agrees at 11 bases. Germline CDR1 is MDHEN and CDR2 is SYDVKM. V lost 5 bases and J lost 1; bases outside the gene matches: 7. This CDR3 has 16 amino acids.

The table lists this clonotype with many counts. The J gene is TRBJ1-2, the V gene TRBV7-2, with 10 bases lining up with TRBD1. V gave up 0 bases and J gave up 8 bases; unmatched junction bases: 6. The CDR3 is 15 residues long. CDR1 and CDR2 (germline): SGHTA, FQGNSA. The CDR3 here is CASSLAPDRGEGYTF. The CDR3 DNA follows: TGTGCCAGCAGCTTAGCGCCGGACAGGGGGGAAGGCTACACCTTC.

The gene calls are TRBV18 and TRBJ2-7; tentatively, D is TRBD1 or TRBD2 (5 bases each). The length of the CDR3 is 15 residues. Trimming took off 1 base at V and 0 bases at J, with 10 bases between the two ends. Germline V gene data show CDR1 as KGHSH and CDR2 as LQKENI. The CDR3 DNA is TGTGCCAGCTCACCACAAGGGGAGAGCTCCTACGAGCAGTACTTC. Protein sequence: CASSPQGESSYEQYF.

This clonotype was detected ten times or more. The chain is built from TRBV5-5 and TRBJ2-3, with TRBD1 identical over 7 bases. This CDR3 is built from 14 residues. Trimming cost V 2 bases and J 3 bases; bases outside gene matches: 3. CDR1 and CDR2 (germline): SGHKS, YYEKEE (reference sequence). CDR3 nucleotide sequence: TGTGCCAGCAGCTTCCAGACAGGGACAGATACGCAGTATTTT. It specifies CASSFQTGTDTQYF.

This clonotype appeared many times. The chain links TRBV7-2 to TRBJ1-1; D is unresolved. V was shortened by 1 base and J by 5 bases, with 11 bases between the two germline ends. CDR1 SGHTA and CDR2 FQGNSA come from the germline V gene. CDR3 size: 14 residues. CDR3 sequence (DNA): TGTGCCAGCAGCTTAGTGGCAGGATCAACTGAAGCTTTCTTT. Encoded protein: CASSLVAGSTEAFF.

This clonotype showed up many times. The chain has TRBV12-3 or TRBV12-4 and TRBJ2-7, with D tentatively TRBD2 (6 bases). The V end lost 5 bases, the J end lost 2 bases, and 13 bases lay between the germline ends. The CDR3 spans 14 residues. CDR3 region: CASSPNTGAYEQYF. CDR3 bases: TGTGCCAGCAGTCCTAATACGGGGGCCTACGAGCAGTACTTC.

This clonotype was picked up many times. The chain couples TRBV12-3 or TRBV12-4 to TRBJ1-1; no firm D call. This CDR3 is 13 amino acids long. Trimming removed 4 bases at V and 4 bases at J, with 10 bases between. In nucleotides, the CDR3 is TGTGCCAGCAGTTGGACGGAATCCACTGAAGCTTTCTTT. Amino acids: CASSWTESTEAFF.

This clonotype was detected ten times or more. CDR3 DNA sequence: TGTGCCAGCAGCTCCCACTGGGGCACTGAAGCTTTCTTT. Its protein is CASSSHWGTEAFF. This chain links TRBV7-2 with TRBJ1-1, with unresolved D. CDR1 and CDR2 from the germline V gene are SGHTA and FQGNSA. The length of the CDR3 is 13 residues. V was trimmed by 4 bases and J by 4 bases, leaving 10 bases between them.

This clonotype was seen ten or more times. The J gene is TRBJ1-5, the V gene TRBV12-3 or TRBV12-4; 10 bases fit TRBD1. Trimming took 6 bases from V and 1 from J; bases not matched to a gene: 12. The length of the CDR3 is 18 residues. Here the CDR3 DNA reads TGTGCCAGCAGCCAAGGACAGGGGGGCAAGTTAAGCAATCAGCCCCAGCATTTT. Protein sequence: CASSQGQGGKLSNQPQHF.

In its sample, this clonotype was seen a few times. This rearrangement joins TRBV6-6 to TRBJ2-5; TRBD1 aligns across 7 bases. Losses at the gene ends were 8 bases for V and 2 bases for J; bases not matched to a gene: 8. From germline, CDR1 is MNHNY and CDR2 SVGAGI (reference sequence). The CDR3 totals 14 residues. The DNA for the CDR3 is TGTGCCAGCCGAAATCCAGGGGGACAAGAGACCCAGTACTTC. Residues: CASRNPGGQETQYF.

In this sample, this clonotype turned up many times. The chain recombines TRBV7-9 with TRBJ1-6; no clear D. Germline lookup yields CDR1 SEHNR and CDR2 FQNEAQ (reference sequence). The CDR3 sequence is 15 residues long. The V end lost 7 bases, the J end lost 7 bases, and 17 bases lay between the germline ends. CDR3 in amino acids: CASTPLGGGNSPLHF. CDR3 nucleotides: TGTGCCAGCACCCCATTGGGAGGAGGGAATTCACCCCTCCACTTT.